This TCR beta chain was captured by sequencing in a study of shared clonotypes between healthy human individuals. Study background: Per donor, CD8 memory used one plate, CD8 naive used two, CD4 memory used three and CD4 naive used three.

In the authors' workflow: From ImmunoSEQ came sequences covering only the junction and carrying no quality scores, so filtering differed. Repertoires were generated with immunoSEQ multiplex PCR, while TCRdb's copy carries only in-frame clones and drops some. The DNA gave D and trimming, while V, J and clone size come from that table. This sample has a few million clones, with under 95% found just once. There are 14 residues in the CDR3. CDR1 is MDHEN and CDR2 is SYDVKM in the germline V gene. Trimming cost V 8 bases and J 6 bases; bases outside gene matches: 10. What was sequenced was naive CD4+ T cells from PBMCs. Sample subset: CD45RA+ positively selected. The rearrangement joins TRBV28 to TRBJ1-2, with 9 bases fitting TRBD1. The source of this sequence is a man between 18 and 35 years old in good health. Some clones in this sample may be carry-over from other donors' samples. CDR3 bases: TGTGCCAGCGATACACAGGGGGCGCGAGATGGCTACACCTTC. This encodes CASDTQGARDGYTF.